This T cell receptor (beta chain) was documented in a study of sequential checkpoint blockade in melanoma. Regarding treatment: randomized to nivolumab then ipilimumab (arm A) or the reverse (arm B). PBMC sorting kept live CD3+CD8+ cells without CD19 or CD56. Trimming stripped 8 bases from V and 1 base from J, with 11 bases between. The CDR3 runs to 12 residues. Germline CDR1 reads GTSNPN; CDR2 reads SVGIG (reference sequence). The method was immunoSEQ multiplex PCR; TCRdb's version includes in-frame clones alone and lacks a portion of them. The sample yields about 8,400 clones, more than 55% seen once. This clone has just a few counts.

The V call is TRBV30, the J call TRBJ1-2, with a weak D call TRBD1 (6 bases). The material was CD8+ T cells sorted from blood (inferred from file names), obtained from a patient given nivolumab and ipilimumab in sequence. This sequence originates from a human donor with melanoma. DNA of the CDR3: TGTGCCCGGGACACTATTAACTATGGCTACACCTTC. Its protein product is CARDTINYGYTF.